A single T cell receptor (beta chain) is shown here with its context. Its antigen is as yet unknown. These data originate in a study of lymphopenia after photon versus proton radiotherapy. Findings and limits, study-wide: Post-nadir diversity loss with photons came from oligoclonal expansion, particularly CD8+ Temra cells. Photon-treated patients lost naive T cells and TCR diversity; proton-treated stayed stable. A bigger post-nadir fall in TCR diversity correlated inversely with survival time in deceased patients.

The table came from immunoSEQ multiplex PCR; TCRdb's copy has only in-frame clones and leaves some out. The sample yields 20,000 to 25,000 clones, roughly 85% seen once. Between the trimmed V and J ends, which lost 9 bases and 4 bases, there was a span of 18 bases. The CDR3 loop spans 14 amino acids. The V gene's germline CDR1 is SNHLY and CDR2 FYNNEI. The material was peripheral blood, obtained from a patient treated with photon-based radiotherapy. This clonotype originated in a man between 60 and 75 years old with pancreatic cancer. This chain links TRBV2 with TRBJ1-1; D is uncertain. The CDR3 region is CASHSITGTTEAFF. As DNA, the CDR3 is TGTGCCAGTCACAGTATCACGGGAACCACTGAAGCTTTCTTT.